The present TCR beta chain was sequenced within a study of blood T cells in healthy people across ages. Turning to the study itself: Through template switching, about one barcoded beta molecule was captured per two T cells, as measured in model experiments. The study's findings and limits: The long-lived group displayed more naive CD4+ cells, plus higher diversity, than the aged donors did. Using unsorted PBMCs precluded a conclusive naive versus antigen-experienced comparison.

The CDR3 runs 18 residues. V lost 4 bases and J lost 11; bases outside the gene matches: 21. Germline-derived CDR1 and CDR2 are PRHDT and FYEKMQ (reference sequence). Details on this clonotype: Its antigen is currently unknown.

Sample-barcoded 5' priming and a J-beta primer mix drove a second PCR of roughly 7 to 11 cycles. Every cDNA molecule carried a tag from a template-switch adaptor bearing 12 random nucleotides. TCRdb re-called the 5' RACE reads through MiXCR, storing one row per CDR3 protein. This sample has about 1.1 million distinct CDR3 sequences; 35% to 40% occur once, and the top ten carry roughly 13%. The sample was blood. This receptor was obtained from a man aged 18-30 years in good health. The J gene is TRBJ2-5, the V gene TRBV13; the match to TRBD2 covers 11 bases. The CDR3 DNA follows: TGTGCCAGCAGCTATGGACTAGCGGGCCCGAGCTATCACAATGAGCAGTACTTC. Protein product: CASSYGLAGPSYHNEQYF. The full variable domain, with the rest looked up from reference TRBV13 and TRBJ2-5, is AAGVIQSPRHLIKEKRETATLKCYPIPRHDTVYWYQQGPGQDPQFLISFYEKMQSDKGSIPDRFSAQQFSDYHSELNMSSLELGDSALYFCASSYGLAGPSYHNEQYFGPGTRLLVL.